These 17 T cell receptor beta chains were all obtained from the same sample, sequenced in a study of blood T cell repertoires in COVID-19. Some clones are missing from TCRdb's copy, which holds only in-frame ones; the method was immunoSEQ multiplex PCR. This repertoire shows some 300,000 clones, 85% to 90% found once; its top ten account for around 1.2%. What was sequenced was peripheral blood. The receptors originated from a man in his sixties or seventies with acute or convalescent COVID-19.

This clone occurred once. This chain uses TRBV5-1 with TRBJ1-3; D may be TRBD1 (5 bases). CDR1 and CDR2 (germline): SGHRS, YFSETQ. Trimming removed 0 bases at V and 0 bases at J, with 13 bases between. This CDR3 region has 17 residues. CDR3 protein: CASSLVGGASSGNTIYF. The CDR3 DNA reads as TGCGCCAGCAGCTTGGTCGGGGGTGCAAGCTCTGGAAACACCATATATTTT.

CDR3 region: CASSESSVSDTQYF. CDR3 nucleotides: TGCGCCAGCAGTGAGTCGAGCGTATCAGATACGCAGTATTTT. The chain is built from TRBV10-1 and TRBJ2-3; D is unresolved. CDR3 size: 14 residues. Trimming left V 0 bases short and J 4 bases short, with 8 bases between. The germline gives CDR1 WNHNN, CDR2 SYGVQD (reference sequence).

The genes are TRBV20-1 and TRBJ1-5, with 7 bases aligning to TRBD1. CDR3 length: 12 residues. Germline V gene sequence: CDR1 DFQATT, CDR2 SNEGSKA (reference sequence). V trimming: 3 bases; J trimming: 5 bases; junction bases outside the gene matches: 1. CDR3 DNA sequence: TGCAGTGCTAGTACAGGGGATCAGCCCCAGCATTTT. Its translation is CSASTGDQPQHF.

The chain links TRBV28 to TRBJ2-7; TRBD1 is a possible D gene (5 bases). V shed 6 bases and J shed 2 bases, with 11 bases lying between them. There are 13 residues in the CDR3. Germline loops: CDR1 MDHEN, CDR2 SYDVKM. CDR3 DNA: TGTGCCAGCAGGACAGACCAAACCTACGAGCAGTACTTC. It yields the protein CASRTDQTYEQYF. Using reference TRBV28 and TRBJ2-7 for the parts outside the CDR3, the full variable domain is DVKVTQSSRYLVKRTGEKVFLECVQDMDHENMFWYRQDPGLGLRLIYFSYDVKMKEKGDIPEGYSVSREKKERFSLILESASTNQTSMYLCASRTDQTYEQYFGPGTRLTVT.

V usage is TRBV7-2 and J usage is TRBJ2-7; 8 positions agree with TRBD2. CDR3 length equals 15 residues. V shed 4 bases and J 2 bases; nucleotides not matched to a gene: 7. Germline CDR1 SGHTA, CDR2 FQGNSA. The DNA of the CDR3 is TGTGCCAGCAGCTCAAGGACTAGCAACCCCTACGAGCAGTACTTC. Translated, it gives CASSSRTSNPYEQYF.

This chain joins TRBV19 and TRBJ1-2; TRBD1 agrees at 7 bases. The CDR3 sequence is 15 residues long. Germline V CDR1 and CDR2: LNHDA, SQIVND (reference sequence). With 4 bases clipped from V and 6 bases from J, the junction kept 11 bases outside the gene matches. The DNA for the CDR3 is TGTGCCAGTAGTACCCACCCGACAGGGTTGAATGGCTACACCTTC. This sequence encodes CASSTHPTGLNGYTF.

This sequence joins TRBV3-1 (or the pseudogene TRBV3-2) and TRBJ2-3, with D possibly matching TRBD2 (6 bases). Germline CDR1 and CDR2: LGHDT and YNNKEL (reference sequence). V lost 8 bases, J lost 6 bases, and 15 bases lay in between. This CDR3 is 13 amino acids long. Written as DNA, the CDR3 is TGTGCCAGCTCCCGGAGGGCCGGCGATACGCAGTATTTT. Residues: CASSRRAGDTQYF.

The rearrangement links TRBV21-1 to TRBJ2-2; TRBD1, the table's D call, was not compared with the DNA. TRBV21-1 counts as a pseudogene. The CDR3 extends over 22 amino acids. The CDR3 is CASSKALILGQRSKLDAGELFF. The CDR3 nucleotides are TGTGCCAGCAGCAAAGCGCTTATTCTGGGACAGCGGTCGAAATTGGACGCCGGGGAGCTGTTTTTT.

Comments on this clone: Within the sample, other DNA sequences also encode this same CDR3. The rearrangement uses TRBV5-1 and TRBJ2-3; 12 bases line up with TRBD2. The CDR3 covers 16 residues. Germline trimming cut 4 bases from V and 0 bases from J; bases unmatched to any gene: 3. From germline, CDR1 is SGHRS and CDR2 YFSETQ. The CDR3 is CASSLGTSGSTDTQYF. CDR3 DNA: TGCGCCAGCAGCCTGGGGACTAGCGGGAGCACAGATACGCAGTATTTT.

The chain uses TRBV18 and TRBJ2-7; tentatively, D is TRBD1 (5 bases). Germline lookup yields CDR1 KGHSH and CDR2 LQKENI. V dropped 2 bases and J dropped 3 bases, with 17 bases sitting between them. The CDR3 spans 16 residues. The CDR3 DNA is TGTGCCAGCTCACCAAGCAGTGGGGCGGTAGGCTACGAGCAGTACTTC. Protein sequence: CASSPSSGAVGYEQYF.

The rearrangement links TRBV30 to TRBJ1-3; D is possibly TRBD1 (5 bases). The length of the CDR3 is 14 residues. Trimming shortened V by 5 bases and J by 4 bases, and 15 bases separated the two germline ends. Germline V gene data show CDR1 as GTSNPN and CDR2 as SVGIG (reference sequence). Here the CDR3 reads CAWGAGTFGNTIYF. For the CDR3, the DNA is TGTGCCTGGGGGGCCGGGACTTTCGGAAACACCATATATTTT.

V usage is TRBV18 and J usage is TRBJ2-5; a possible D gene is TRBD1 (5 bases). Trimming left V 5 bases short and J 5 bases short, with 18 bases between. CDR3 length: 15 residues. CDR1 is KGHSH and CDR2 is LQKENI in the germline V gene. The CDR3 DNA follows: TGTGCCAGCTCAGCGCTTCAGGGTCCCGGGGAGACCCAGTACTTC. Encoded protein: CASSALQGPGETQYF.

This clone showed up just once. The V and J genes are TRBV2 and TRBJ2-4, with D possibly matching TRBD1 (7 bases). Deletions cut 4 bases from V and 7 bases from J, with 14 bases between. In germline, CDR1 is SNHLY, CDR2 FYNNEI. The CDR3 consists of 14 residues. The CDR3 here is CASSGRGLANIQYF. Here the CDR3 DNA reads TGTGCCAGCAGTGGGAGGGGGCTGGCGAACATTCAGTACTTC.

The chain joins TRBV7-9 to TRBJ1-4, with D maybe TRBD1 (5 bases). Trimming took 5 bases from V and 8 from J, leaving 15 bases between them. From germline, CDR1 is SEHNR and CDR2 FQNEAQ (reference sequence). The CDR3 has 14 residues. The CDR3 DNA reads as TGTGCCAGCAGCCCCGACAGACCCAGAGAAAAACTGTTTTTT. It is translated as CASSPDRPREKLFF.

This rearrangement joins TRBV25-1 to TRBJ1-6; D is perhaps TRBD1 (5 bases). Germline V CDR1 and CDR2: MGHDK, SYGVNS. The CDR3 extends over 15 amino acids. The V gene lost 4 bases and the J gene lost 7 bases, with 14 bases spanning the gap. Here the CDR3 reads CASSAGTGVNSPLHF. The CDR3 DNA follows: TGTGCCAGCAGTGCCGGGACGGGGGTCAATTCACCCCTCCACTTT.

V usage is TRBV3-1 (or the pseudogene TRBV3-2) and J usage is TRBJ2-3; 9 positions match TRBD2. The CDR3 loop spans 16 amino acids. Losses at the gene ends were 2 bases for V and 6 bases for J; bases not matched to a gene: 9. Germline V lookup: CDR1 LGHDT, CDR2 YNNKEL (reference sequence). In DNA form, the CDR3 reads TGTGCCAGCAGCCAATCGGGAGCGGGAGGAACGGATACGCAGTATTTT. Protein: CASSQSGAGGTDTQYF.

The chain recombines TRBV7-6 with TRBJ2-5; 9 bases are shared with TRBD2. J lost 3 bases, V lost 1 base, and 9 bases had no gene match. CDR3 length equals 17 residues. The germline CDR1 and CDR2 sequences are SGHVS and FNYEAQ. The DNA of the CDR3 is TGTGCCAGCAGCTTAGGCGGGATAGCGGGGGCCAAAGAGACCCAGTACTTC. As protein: CASSLGGIAGAKETQYF.